These T cell receptor beta chains were read from a single sample in a study of CD8 T cells in ankylosing spondylitis. TCRdb fed the 5' RACE reads into MiXCR, producing one record per CDR3 protein. The profile shows around 890,000 distinct CDR3 sequences, about 11% of them singletons. Input material: blood, either unsorted or a sorted T cell fraction (not recorded which). The receptors shown here come from a male donor with ankylosing spondylitis. Each CDR3 is given with its conserved first and last residue. The D gene is left open where the match is weak. Clone size is not always given. Where it is, it says once, few, many or a class for expanded clones.

>TRBJ2-2|NA|TRBV20-1|NA
TGCAGTGCTAGCAGACCAGGCTCCGGGGAGCTGTTTTTT
CSASRPGSGELFF
>TRBJ2-2|NA|TRBV28|TRBD2
TGTGCCAGCACCTCCTCGGGGGGACACACCGGGGAGCTGTTTTTT
CASTSSGGHTGELFF
>TRBJ2-5|NA|TRBV7-9|NA
TGTGCCAGCAGCTCGCAGGACCGCGGACAAGAGACCCAGTACTTC
CASSSQDRGQETQYF
>TRBJ2-5|few|TRBV27|NA
TGTGCCAGCAGCTCCACAAGGGCCGCAATTGAGACCCAGTACTTC
CASSSTRAAIETQYF
>TRBJ1-5|many|TRBV11-1|NA
TGTGCCAGCAGCTTAGGGGGCGCGTCACCCCAGCATTTT
CASSLGGASPQHF
>TRBJ1-5|NA|TRBV10-3|TRBD1
TGTGCCAGCCAAACAGGGGGCACCTTCAATCAGCCCCAGCATTTT
CASQTGGTFNQPQHF
>TRBJ2-1|few|TRBV4-2|NA
TGTGCCAGCAGCCTAGGTAGGCAGGATCGGCAGTTCTTC
CASSLGRQDRQFF
>TRBJ2-7|few|TRBV7-2|NA
TGTGCCAGCAGCTTAGAGAGGGGGGAATACGAGCAGTACTTC
CASSLERGEYEQYF
>TRBJ2-6|NA|TRBV5-1|NA
TGCGCCAGCAGCAACCAGCGAGGAGGGGCCAACGTCCTGACTTTC
CASSNQRGGANVLTF
>TRBJ1-1|NA|TRBV7-3|NA
TGTGCCAGCAGACAAACCGGGAGCGGGTCGGGTGAAGCTTTCTTT
CASRQTGSGSGEAFF
>TRBJ1-1|NA|TRBV7-8|NA
TGTGCCAGCAGCTTAGAAACGGCGAAAGCTTTCTTT
CASSLETAKAFF
>TRBJ2-3|few|TRBV20-1|NA
TGCAGTGCCGGTGGAGGAGGGAGCACAGATACGCAGTATTTT
CSAGGGGSTDTQYF
>TRBJ1-4|many|TRBV29-1|NA
TGCAGCGTTTACAGGGACTCAACTAATGAAAAACTGTTTTTT
CSVYRDSTNEKLFF
>TRBJ1-6|few|TRBV27|NA
TGTGCCAGCAGTTCTGCGACCCTCCACTTT
CASSSATLHF
>TRBJ2-4|few|TRBV6-1|NA
TGTGCCAGCAGCCTGGGACCAGCCAAAAACATTCAGTACTTC
CASSLGPAKNIQYF
>TRBJ1-2|few|TRBV20-1|NA
TGCAGTGCCGATGACCGGGCGAACTATGGCTACACCTTC
CSADDRANYGYTF
>TRBJ1-1|few|TRBV7-2|TRBD1
TGTGCCAGCAGCTTAAGGTTAGGACAGGGGAGGACTGAAGCTTTCTTT
CASSLRLGQGRTEAFF
>TRBJ2-7|few|TRBV28|TRBD1
TGTGCCAGCAGAAACCTACCGGGACAGGGGACGTACGAGCAGTACTTC
CASRNLPGQGTYEQYF
>TRBJ1-5|many|TRBV20-1|NA
TGCAGTGCTCCAGGGTATAATCAGCCCCAGCATTTT
CSAPGYNQPQHF
>TRBJ2-3|NA|TRBV20-1|TRBD2
TGCAGTGCTATCATTCCTAGCGGGAGAGTAGGGGATACGCAGTATTTT
CSAIIPSGRVGDTQYF
>TRBJ2-1|many|TRBV7-2|NA
TGTGCCAGCAGTTCGAGACCTAACCCGTACAATGAGCAGTTCTTC
CASSSRPNPYNEQFF
>TRBJ1-2|few|TRBV7-2|NA
TGTGCCAGCACCAAAACTCCAGGGCCCTATGGCTACACCTTC
CASTKTPGPYGYTF
>TRBJ1-1|many|TRBV25-1|TRBD1
TGTGCCAGCAGTGAGGGGGACAGCTTGAACACTGAAGCTTTCTTT
CASSEGDSLNTEAFF
>TRBJ2-1|many|TRBV5-1|NA
TGCGCCAGCGGCGGTAGGGCGAGCTCCTACAATGAGCAGTTCTTC
CASGGRASSYNEQFF
>TRBJ1-1|NA|TRBV6-2/TRBV6-3|NA
TGTGCCAGCAGCGACCGAATAGCCAGCACTGAAGCTTTCTTT
CASSDRIASTEAFF